This T cell receptor beta chain was documented in a study of cytomegalovirus exposure and HLA in healthy donors (dated by TCRdb to about 2017). About the study as a whole: In an earlier analysis of approximately 640 of the donors, 250 to 350 Gb of sequence data and approximately 120 million unique TCR beta sequences from 150 million to 200 million T cells were reported. An early release covering roughly 640 HLA-typed donors comprised approximately 300 gigabases of sequencing data and around 80 million unique TCR sequences. The genetic ancestry cluster associated with self-reported Caucasian donors included about four fifths of the roughly 390 genotyped donors. The study aimed to test whether cataloging public T cell receptors could reveal signatures of past pathogen exposure. The T cell repertoires of 666 subjects were profiled by immunosequencing and related to cytomegalovirus serostatus. In addition to the first cohort of around 670 subjects, a separate validation cohort of approximately 120 different subjects was used. To predict cytomegalovirus infection status, the study combined high-throughput TCR immunosequencing, statistical association of individual TCRs with disease status, and machine learning. To study patterns of TCR occurrence, a later analysis re-analyzed previously published TCR beta repertoires from 600 to 750 donors and added high-resolution HLA genotyping. Rather than drawing on any new phenotypic data, the later analysis identified candidate immune exposures from TCR beta sequences and the way those sequences occurred across donors. An earlier analysis of 450 to 750 of the donors used high-throughput TCR beta sequencing to judge whether each TCR beta V gene segment behaved as functional or pseudogenic. Donor age, sex, ethnicity and CMV serostatus were compiled together with the repertoire data. A later genetic analysis used genome-wide SNP genotypes for about three fifths of the 666 donors, treating that subset as a discovery cohort. All discovery cohort repertoires had been generated using a single sequencing platform. Both class I and class II loci were covered by HLA typing, at four-digit resolution. The number of typed donors differed by locus: about 620-640 for A, B, C, DRB1 and DQB1; approximately 530 for DQA1; approximately 610 for DPA1; and 400 to 480 for DPB1. Because of strong linkage in the cohort, five DR-DQ haplotypes were treated as single units for association and clustering. Among 398 genotyped donors of the cohort, an average of around 250,000 unique TCR beta nucleotide sequences was sequenced per donor, of which approximately 18% were non-productive. The investigation overall reported the following: Strong co-occurrence of HLA alleles, especially DR and DQ, made assigning TCR associations to individual alleles difficult. A cluster of highly shared sequence variants was judged likely to represent a technical artifact of the sequencing pipeline. According to a later analysis, parvovirus B19, influenza, CMV and Epstein-Barr virus appeared linked to several top co-occurrence clusters. Most TCR sequences were observed very rarely across donors, whereas some public TCRs were present in many individuals. A further reported finding was that TCR beta sequences accurately predicted the HLA-A and HLA-B alleles for most subjects in the first cohort. According to a later genetic analysis, donors in an Asian-associated ancestry cluster had fewer N-insertions in productive TCRs than the roughly 670-donor mean. In a later analysis, HLA-associated TCR beta chains were found to be more clonally expanded and to have lower generation probabilities than equally common non-associated chains. A few of the identified cytomegalovirus-associated TCR beta chains were confirmed in vitro to be specific for cytomegalovirus antigens. Sequencing depth was assumed to be roughly uniform across donors in the presence/absence analyses, though that assumption may not hold. It was suggested by the authors that the approach could potentially be generalized to other disease states and immunological phenotypes. According to a later analysis, most CMV-associated TCR beta chains appeared to be HLA-restricted, and the HLA associations seemed to be driven largely by CMV exposure. For the cohort, immune exposure information was limited to CMV serostatus. Linkage disequilibrium might explain the correlated functional status among segregating V segments, but an unknown experimental factor could not be ruled out. Because the 87-base-pair reads could not distinguish some IMGT-functional V segments, including TRBV6-2 and TRBV6-3, those segments were excluded. A later analysis associated about 17,000 TCR beta sequences with specific HLA alleles at a false discovery rate of 0.05. Because HLA typing was unavailable for some donors at each locus, only the typed subset was used in association tests. In a later analysis, TCR association rates were found to vary across HLA loci, with the most associated TCRs seen for DRB1 alleles and the fewest for HLA-C alleles. Cytomegalovirus status was reported to be diagnosed by the classifier with high specificity and sensitivity in both the original and validation cohorts. In the study, 150 to 200 TCR beta chains were listed as associated with cytomegalovirus. V-gene and J-gene trimming of TCR beta chains was associated with a missense DCLRE1C variant in a later genetic analysis, and the association was replicated in an independent cohort. Over 15 rarely observed V segments, including chromosome 9 orphons, were excluded from the earlier analysis of approximately 500 of the donors because counts were too low. The cohort was sequenced for TCR beta chains only, and without alpha or paired-chain data the features that could be detected were limited. An earlier analysis of 587 of the donors showed that most TCR beta V segments appeared in productive rearrangements either about 87% or about 30% of the time, which broadly matched IMGT annotations.

The cohort comprised 670 or so healthy bone marrow donors. Cohort members were all nominally healthy when sampled, although unrecorded immune exposures were likely present. The donor tested CMV seronegative, placing the donor among the 350 or so seronegative members of the cohort. A peripheral blood sample was collected from each donor, and TCR beta sequencing was performed on peripheral blood mononuclear cells. Genomic DNA extraction from the blood cell samples was performed with the Qiagen DNeasy Blood Extraction Kit. Reading from cysteine to phenylalanine, the CDR3 counts 13 amino acids. Of all the DNA, just the CDR3 is kept, 39 bases in frame from base 1. V is pared back by 5 bases and J by 5 bases, with 10 bases lying between the germline termini. CDR1 and CDR2, looked up from the germline V gene (reference sequence), are SEHNR and FQNEAQ. The library came from the immunoSEQ multiplex PCR assay. A mixture of 60 forward primers for TCR Vbeta segments and 13 reverse primers for TCR Jbeta segments was used in the multiplex PCR. Amplification of the CDR3 region of rearranged TCR beta genes was performed with a multiplex PCR assay on genomic DNA. Amplified TCR beta libraries were sequenced as 87-base-pair reads on the Illumina HiSeq System. As for how the authors treated the data: Across the 700 or so repertoires, a later analysis counted roughly 84 million unique TCR beta chains, roughly 11 million of which were shared by at least two donors. Raw reads were error-corrected and collapsed into unique sequences with a nearest-neighbor algorithm that merged closely related sequences to remove PCR and sequencing errors. V, D and J gene segments were assigned by aligning CDR3 sequences to IMGT reference sequences. For a sequence to be retained, a match of at least six nucleotides to both a V gene segment and a J gene segment was required. Rearrangements were classified as productive when the CDR3 lacked stop codons and remained in frame with V and J, and all other rearrangements were classified as non-productive. CDR3 was defined according to IMGT convention as the region running from the second conserved V-encoded cysteine to the conserved J-encoded phenylalanine. The earlier analysis of around 640 of the donors excluded sequences that lacked an unambiguous match to a single V gene segment. In an earlier analysis of 587 of the donors, a V segment was called functional when productive rearrangements were above 56.7%, and segregating when the standard deviation between donors exceeded 5%. A statistical classification framework was built to diagnose cytomegalovirus status from the catalog of TCR beta chain sequences. In a later analysis, V and J genes were assigned by comparing TCR nucleotide sequences against IMGT/GENE-DB human TR gene sequences. The TCRdist pipeline was used in a later analysis to assign CDR3 sequences and most-parsimonious VDJ recombination scenarios. A later analysis defined each TCR beta chain by its CDR3 amino acid sequence plus V-gene family, and excluded reads lacking a unique V-gene family. In a later analysis, a few hundred highly shared, low-generation-probability nucleotide sequences were removed to address suspected cross-contamination and a sequencing artifact. In a later analysis, a clonal expansion index for each public chain was calculated from normalized within-repertoire ranks of inferred template counts. A later analysis computed generation probabilities with a VDJ recombination model fitted to out-of-frame rearrangements, and checked the results against IGoR. Hypergeometric tests were used in a later analysis to score TCR-TCR, TCR-HLA and TCR-CMV co-occurrence, with a repertoire-size bias correction applied to the TCR pairs. To estimate false discovery rates, a later analysis permuted the HLA or CMV assignments 20 times. In a later analysis, co-occurring TCRs were grouped using DBSCAN, with TCRdist sequence similarity added in when clustering inside HLA-allele-positive subsets. Co-occurrence clustering excluded repertoires with fewer than 30,000 or more than 120,000 public chains, plus five with anomalous nucleotide sharing. Drawn from immuneACCESS, this table holds only the in-frame rearrangements with V and J called that TCRdb kept. Clones are partly lost; checked studies trace under half to an unresolved V gene and leave the rest unexplained. V, J and clone size reflect that table, while D and trimming were determined from the DNA. The sample table records 60,000 to 75,000 clones; roughly 84% of these occur just once. The ten largest make up about 2.7% of the sample.

Details on this clone: Which antigen it targets is not known. Base-call qualities are not available, and no considerably larger clone is one nucleotide away.

This clonotype was obtained from a woman under 40 in good health and CMV-seronegative. Sequences were obtained from PBMCs. The sequence joins TRBV7-9 to TRBJ2-1; D gene: possibly TRBD2, on 5 matching bases. The DNA is TGTGCCAGCAGCATTGGACTTAACAATGAGCAGTTCTTC. Translation gives CASSIGLNNEQFF.